The rows below give T cell receptor beta chains drawn from one sample of a study of blood T cell repertoires in COVID-19. Assay: immunoSEQ multiplex PCR; the TCRdb copy retains only in-frame clones and omits some. Among around 290,000 clones listed, roughly nine tenths were seen once. The sequenced sample consisted of PBMCs or T cells enriched from blood (not recorded which). The receptor source for this set is a woman between 40 and 55 years old who had recovered from COVID-19. The CDR3 runs from the conserved cysteine through the conserved F or W. Each record gives: J gene, V gene, CDR3 protein.

J gene: TRBJ2-3
V gene: TRBV9
CDR3 protein: CASSVYGGKSTDTQYF

J gene: TRBJ2-1
V gene: TRBV7-9
CDR3 protein: CASSNLKPGLSPYNEQFF

J gene: TRBJ1-5
V gene: TRBV6-5
CDR3 protein: CASNGVINQPQHF

J gene: TRBJ2-1
V gene: TRBV7-3
CDR3 protein: CASSQYGTSANNEQFF

J gene: TRBJ1-1
V gene: TRBV5-1
CDR3 protein: CASSSSGGTEAFF

J gene: TRBJ1-2
V gene: TRBV11-2
CDR3 protein: CASSNWTVEGYTF

J gene: TRBJ1-5
V gene: TRBV15
CDR3 protein: CATSRAQVASNQPQHF

J gene: TRBJ1-1
V gene: TRBV6-5
CDR3 protein: CASIADSNTEAFF

J gene: TRBJ1-2
V gene: TRBV5-6
CDR3 protein: CASSLKGEHGYTF

J gene: TRBJ2-1
V gene: TRBV5-4
CDR3 protein: CASSFRRPGNEQFF

J gene: TRBJ2-7
V gene: TRBV2
CDR3 protein: CASSPQGADSYEQYF

J gene: TRBJ2-4
V gene: TRBV6-5
CDR3 protein: CASSYSSQGQKNIQYF

J gene: TRBJ1-2
V gene: TRBV5-5
CDR3 protein: CASSYRGDGYTF

J gene: TRBJ1-2
V gene: TRBV12-3/TRBV12-4
CDR3 protein: CASSLAAATTF

J gene: TRBJ2-3
V gene: TRBV7-2
CDR3 protein: CASSFLAGATTDTQYF

J gene: TRBJ2-7
V gene: TRBV5-1
CDR3 protein: CASSPTGTSGFYEQYF

J gene: TRBJ1-2
V gene: TRBV9
CDR3 protein: CASSVVRGGYTF

J gene: TRBJ2-4
V gene: TRBV6-5
CDR3 protein: CASSLQGSTKNIQYF

J gene: TRBJ2-5
V gene: TRBV2
CDR3 protein: CASSWDRGEETQYF

J gene: TRBJ1-2
V gene: TRBV3-1/TRBV3-2
CDR3 protein: CASSHNKQGSSYTF